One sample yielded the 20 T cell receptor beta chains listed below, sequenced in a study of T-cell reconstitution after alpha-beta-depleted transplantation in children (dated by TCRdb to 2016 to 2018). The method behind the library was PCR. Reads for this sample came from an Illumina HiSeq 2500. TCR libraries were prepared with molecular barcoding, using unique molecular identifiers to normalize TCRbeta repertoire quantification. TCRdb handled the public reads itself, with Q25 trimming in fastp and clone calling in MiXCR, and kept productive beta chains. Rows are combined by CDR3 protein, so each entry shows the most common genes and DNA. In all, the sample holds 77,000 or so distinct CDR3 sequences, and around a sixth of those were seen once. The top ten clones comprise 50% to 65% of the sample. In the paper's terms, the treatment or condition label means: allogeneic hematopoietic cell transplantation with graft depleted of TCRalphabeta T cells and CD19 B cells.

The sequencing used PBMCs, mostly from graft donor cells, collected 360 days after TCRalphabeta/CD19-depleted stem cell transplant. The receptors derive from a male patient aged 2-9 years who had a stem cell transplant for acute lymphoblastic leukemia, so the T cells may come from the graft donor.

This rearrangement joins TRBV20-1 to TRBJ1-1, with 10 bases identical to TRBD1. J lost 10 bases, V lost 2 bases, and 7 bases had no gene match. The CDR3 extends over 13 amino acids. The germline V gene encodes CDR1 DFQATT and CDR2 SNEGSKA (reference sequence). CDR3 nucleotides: TGCAGTGCTAGACACCGGACAGGGGGGGCAGCTTTCTTT. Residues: CSARHRTGGAAFF.

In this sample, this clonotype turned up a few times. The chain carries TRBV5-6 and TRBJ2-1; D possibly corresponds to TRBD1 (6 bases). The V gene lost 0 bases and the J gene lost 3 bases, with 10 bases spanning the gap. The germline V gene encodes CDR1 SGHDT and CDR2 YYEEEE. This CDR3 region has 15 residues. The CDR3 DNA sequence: TGTGCCAGCAGCTTGGGACAGGATAACTACAATGAGCAGTTCTTC. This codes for CASSLGQDNYNEQFF.

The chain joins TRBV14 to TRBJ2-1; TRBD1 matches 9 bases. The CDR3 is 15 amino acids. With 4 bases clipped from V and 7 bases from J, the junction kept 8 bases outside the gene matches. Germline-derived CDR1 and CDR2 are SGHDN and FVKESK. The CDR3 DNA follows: TGTGCCAGCAGCCCTCTTGGACAGGGGAGGAATGAGCAGTTCTTC. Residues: CASSPLGQGRNEQFF.

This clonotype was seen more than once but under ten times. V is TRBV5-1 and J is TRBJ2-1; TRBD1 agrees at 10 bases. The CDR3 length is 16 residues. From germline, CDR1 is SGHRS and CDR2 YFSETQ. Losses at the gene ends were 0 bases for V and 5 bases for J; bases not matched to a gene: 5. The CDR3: CASSLAGDRGHNEQFF. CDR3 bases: TGCGCCAGCAGCTTGGCGGGGGACAGGGGCCACAATGAGCAGTTCTTC.

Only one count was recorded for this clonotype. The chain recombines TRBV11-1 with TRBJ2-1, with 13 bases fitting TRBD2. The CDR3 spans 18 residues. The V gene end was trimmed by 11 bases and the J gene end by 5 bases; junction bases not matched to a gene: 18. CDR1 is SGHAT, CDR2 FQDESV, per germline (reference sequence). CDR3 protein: CASGGGRGLAGAHNEQFF. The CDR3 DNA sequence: TGTGCCTCCGGTGGTGGCAGAGGACTAGCGGGAGCACACAATGAGCAGTTCTTC.

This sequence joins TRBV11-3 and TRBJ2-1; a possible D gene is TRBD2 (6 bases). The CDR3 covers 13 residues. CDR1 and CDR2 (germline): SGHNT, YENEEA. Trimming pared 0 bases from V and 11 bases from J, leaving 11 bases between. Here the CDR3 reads CASSLDGRIQQFF. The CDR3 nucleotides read TGTGCCAGCAGCTTAGATGGGAGGATACAGCAGTTCTTC.

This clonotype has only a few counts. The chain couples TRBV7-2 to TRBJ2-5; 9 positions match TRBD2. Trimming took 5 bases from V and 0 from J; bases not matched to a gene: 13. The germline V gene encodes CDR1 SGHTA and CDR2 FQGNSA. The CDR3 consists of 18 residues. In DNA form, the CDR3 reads TGTGCCAGCAGCGGTAGGGCTAGCGGGACCGTTTACCAAGAGACCCAGTACTTC. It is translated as CASSGRASGTVYQETQYF.

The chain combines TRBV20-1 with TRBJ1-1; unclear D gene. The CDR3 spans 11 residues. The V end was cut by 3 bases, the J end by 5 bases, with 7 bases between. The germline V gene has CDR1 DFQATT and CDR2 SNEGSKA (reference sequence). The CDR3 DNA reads TGCAGTGCTAGGGTGGGTACTGAAGCTTTCTTT. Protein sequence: CSARVGTEAFF.

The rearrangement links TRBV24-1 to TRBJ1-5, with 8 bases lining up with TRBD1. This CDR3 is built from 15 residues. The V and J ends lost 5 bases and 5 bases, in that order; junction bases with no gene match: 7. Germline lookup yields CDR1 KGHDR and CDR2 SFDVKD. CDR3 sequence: CATSVPGQVDQPQHF. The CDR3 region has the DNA TGTGCCACCAGTGTCCCGGGACAGGTGGATCAGCCCCAGCATTTT.

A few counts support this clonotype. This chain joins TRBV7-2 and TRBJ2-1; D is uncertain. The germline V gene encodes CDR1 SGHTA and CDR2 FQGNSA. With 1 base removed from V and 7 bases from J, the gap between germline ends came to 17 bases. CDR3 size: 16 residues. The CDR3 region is CASSLVAIKALNEQFF. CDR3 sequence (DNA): TGTGCCAGCAGCTTAGTCGCGATAAAGGCCCTGAATGAGCAGTTCTTC.

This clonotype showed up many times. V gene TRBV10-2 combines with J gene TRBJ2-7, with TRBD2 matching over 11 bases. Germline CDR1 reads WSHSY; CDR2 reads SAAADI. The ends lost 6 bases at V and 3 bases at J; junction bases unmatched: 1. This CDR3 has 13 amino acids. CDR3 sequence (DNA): TGCGCCAGCAGGGGACTAGCGGTCTACGAGCAGTACTTC. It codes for CASRGLAVYEQYF.

The CDR3 DNA reads as TGTGCCAGCAGCAAAATTTTAGCGGGAGGGAAAGAGACCCAGTACTTC. Amino acids: CASSKILAGGKETQYF. V gene TRBV7-9 combines with J gene TRBJ2-5, with 11 positions matching TRBD2. V gave up 5 bases and J gave up 3 bases; unmatched junction bases: 8. The CDR3 consists of 16 residues. Germline CDR1 reads SEHNR; CDR2 reads FQNEAQ (reference sequence). The variable domain in full, with the rest retrieved from reference TRBV7-9 and TRBJ2-5, is DTGVSQNPRHKITKRGQNVTFRCDPISEHNRLYWYRQTLGQGPEFLTYFQNEAQLEKSRLLSDRFSAERPKGSFSTLEIQRTEQGDSAMYLCASSKILAGGKETQYFGPGTRLLVL.

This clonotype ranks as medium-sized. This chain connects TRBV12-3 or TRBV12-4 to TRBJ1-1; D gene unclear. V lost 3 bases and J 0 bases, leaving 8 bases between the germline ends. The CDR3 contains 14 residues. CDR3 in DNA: TGTGCCAGCAGTTTGGCCGGGGTGAACACTGAAGCTTTCTTT. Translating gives CASSLAGVNTEAFF.

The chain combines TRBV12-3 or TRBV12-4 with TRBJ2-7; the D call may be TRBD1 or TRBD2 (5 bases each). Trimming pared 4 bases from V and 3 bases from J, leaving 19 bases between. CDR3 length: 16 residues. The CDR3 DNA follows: TGTGCCAGCAGTTATGGGATACCGGGACGGTACTACGAGCAGTACTTC. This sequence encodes CASSYGIPGRYYEQYF.

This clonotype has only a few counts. The CDR3 sequence is CASSHSVEQYF. The CDR3, as DNA: TGTGCCAGCAGTCACAGTGTCGAGCAGTACTTC. V and J are TRBV28 and TRBJ2-7; unclear D gene. In germline, CDR1 is MDHEN, CDR2 SYDVKM. The CDR3 length is 11 residues. V lost 5 bases to trimming and J lost 6 bases, with 8 bases between them.

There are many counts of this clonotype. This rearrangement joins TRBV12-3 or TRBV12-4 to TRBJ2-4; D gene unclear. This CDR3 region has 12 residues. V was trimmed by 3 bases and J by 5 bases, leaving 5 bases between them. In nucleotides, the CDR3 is TGTGCCAGCAGTTTCTTTCAAAACATTCAGTACTTC. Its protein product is CASSFFQNIQYF.

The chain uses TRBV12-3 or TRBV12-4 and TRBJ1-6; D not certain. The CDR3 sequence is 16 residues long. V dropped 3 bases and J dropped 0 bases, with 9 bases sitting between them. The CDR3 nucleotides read TGTGCCAGCAGTTTGAGACGGAGCTCCTATAATTCACCCCTCCACTTT. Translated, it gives CASSLRRSSYNSPLHF.

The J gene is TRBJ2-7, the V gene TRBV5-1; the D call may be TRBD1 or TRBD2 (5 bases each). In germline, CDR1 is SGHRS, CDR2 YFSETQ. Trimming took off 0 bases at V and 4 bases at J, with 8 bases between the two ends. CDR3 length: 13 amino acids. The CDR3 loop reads CASSLGDGYEQYF. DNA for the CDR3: TGCGCCAGCAGCTTGGGGGACGGATACGAGCAGTACTTC.

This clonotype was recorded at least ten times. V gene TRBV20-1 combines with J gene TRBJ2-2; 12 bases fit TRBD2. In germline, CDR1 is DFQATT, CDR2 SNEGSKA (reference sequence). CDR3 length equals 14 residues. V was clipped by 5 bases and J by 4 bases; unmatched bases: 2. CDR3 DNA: TGCAGTGCTCTAGCGGGAGGGGTCACCGGGGAGCTGTTTTTT. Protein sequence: CSALAGGVTGELFF.

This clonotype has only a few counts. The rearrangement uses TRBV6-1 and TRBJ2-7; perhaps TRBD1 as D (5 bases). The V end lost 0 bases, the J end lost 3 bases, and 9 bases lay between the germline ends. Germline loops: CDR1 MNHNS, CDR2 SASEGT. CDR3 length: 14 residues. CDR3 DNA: TGTGCCAGCAGTGAAGCCCGGCAGGGCTACGAGCAGTACTTC. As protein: CASSEARQGYEQYF.